A single sample is the source of the 19 T cell receptor beta chains below, sequenced in a study of PD-1 blockade in classical Hodgkin lymphoma. No patient escaped relapse after autologous stem cell transplantation, and brentuximab vedotin exposure varied. The repertoire was sequenced with immunoSEQ multiplex PCR; TCRdb's copy has only in-frame clones and lacks some. The sample includes roughly 55,000 clones, roughly 80% of them seen just once. The starting material was peripheral blood mononuclear cells (PBMCs), obtained at baseline. The origin of the receptors is a human donor with classical Hodgkin lymphoma.

V usage is TRBV7-9 and J usage is TRBJ2-1; D unclear. The germline V and J ends were trimmed by 4 bases and 5 bases, with 21 bases remaining between them. The germline V gene has CDR1 SEHNR and CDR2 FQNEAQ (reference sequence). The CDR3 consists of 17 residues. CDR3 sequence: CASSSLEWAPRHNEQFF. DNA for the CDR3: TGTGCCAGCAGCTCCCTCGAATGGGCGCCACGCCACAATGAGCAGTTCTTC.

This chain links TRBV4-3 with TRBJ2-5; no definite D call. Germline CDR1 is LGHNA and CDR2 is YSLEER. The CDR3 covers 14 residues. Trimming took 0 bases from V and 2 from J, leaving 7 bases between them. Here the CDR3 reads CASSQEGRQETQYF. CDR3 coding DNA: TGCGCCAGCAGCCAAGAGGGCCGTCAAGAGACCCAGTACTTC.

The J gene is TRBJ2-3, the V gene TRBV7-9, with a possible D match to TRBD1 (6 bases). Trimming shortened V by 1 base and J by 3 bases, and 11 bases separated the two germline ends. The germline V gene encodes CDR1 SEHNR and CDR2 FQNEAQ (reference sequence). The CDR3 consists of 15 residues. The CDR3 loop reads CASSLERDNTDTQYF. The CDR3 bases are TGTGCCAGCAGCTTAGAACGGGACAATACAGATACGCAGTATTTT.

The chain employs TRBV5-1 and TRBJ2-5; D uncertain. CDR1 is SGHRS and CDR2 is YFSETQ in the germline V gene. The CDR3 is 15 amino acids. Trimming stripped 0 bases from V and 1 base from J, with 10 bases between. CDR3: CASSLGVLGQETQYF. CDR3 DNA sequence: TGCGCCAGCAGCTTGGGGGTCCTCGGCCAAGAGACCCAGTACTTC.

This rearrangement joins TRBV7-9 to TRBJ1-3; 9 nucleotides align to TRBD1. The germline V gene encodes CDR1 SEHNR and CDR2 FQNEAQ (reference sequence). V shed 1 base, J shed 8 bases, and the junction held 6 bases outside the gene matches. The CDR3 is 15 residues long. The CDR3 nucleotides are TGTGCCAGCAGCTTAGTTGCTGACAGGGGGGACACCATATATTTT. It is translated as CASSLVADRGDTIYF.

The chain couples TRBV5-5 to TRBJ1-2, with TRBD1 as a possible D gene (5 bases). The length of the CDR3 is 13 residues. Deletions cut 5 bases from V and 2 bases from J, with 10 bases between. Germline assignment: CDR1 SGHKS and CDR2 YYEKEE (reference sequence). The CDR3 DNA follows: TGTGCCAGCAGAAGACAGTCCAACTATGGCTACACCTTC. It specifies CASRRQSNYGYTF.

This clone was seen many times. This sequence joins TRBV5-1 and TRBJ2-7; perhaps TRBD1 as D (5 bases). Germline V gives CDR1 SGHRS, CDR2 YFSETQ. The length of the CDR3 is 13 residues. Trimming stripped 4 bases from V and 3 bases from J, with 11 bases between. DNA of the CDR3: TGCGCCAGCAGCCCGAACAGGTTCTACGAGCAGTACTTC. Its protein product is CASSPNRFYEQYF.

The table lists this clone with a few counts. V and J are TRBV19 and TRBJ1-1; D may be TRBD1 (6 bases). Germline assignment: CDR1 LNHDA and CDR2 SQIVND (reference sequence). Trimming removed 9 bases from V and 1 base from J, with 12 bases in between. CDR3 size: 13 residues. CDR3 nucleotides: TGTGCCAGCCGGGACACCTGGAACACTGAAGCTTTCTTT. This gives the protein CASRDTWNTEAFF.

The chain recombines TRBV7-9 with TRBJ2-4, with a weak D call TRBD1 (6 bases). The CDR3 has 15 amino acids. Trimming removed 5 bases from V and 0 bases from J, with 11 bases in between. CDR1 is SEHNR and CDR2 is FQNEAQ in the germline V gene (reference sequence). In nucleotides, the CDR3 is TGTGCCAGCAGCCCAGGACAGCTAGCCAAAAACATTCAGTACTTC. It translates to CASSPGQLAKNIQYF.

This clone was seen just once. The chain uses TRBV18 and TRBJ2-4, with TRBD2 matching over 8 bases. Germline lookup yields CDR1 KGHSH and CDR2 LQKENI. The CDR3 length is 20 residues. V shed 0 bases and J 3 bases; nucleotides not matched to a gene: 16. In DNA form, the CDR3 reads TGTGCCAGCTCACCACCAGGGGCCCTAGCGGGTCCCCGGGACAAAAACATTCAGTACTTC. Residues: CASSPPGALAGPRDKNIQYF.

This rearrangement joins TRBV25-1 to TRBJ2-1; D is unclear. There are 12 residues in the CDR3. Trimming stripped 5 bases from V and 4 bases from J, with 6 bases between. Germline CDR1 is MGHDK and CDR2 is SYGVNS. This CDR3 is CASSQAYNEQFF. The DNA for the CDR3 is TGTGCCAGCAGTCAGGCGTACAATGAGCAGTTCTTC.

J is TRBJ1-5 and V is TRBV2; D call uncertain. The CDR3 loop spans 16 amino acids. Germline V gives CDR1 SNHLY, CDR2 FYNNEI. Trimming took off 4 bases at V and 2 bases at J, with 15 bases between the two ends. The CDR3 DNA is TGTGCCAGCAGTGGTGATCGGGGTCGGGGCAATCAGCCCCAGCATTTT. Its translation: CASSGDRGRGNQPQHF.

The chain couples TRBV11-3 to TRBJ2-1; D unclear. The V gene lost 5 bases and the J gene lost 8 bases, with 16 bases spanning the gap. Germline CDR1 SGHNT, CDR2 YENEEA. CDR3 length: 14 residues. This chain's CDR3 is CASSPPNHPHEQFF. In nucleotides, the CDR3 is TGTGCCAGCAGCCCCCCCAACCACCCCCATGAGCAGTTCTTC.

The chain carries TRBV6-5 and TRBJ1-2, with 9 bases identical to TRBD1. Trimming took 0 bases from V and 5 from J; bases not matched to a gene: 4. The germline gives CDR1 MNHEY, CDR2 SVGAGI. This CDR3 is built from 15 residues. The CDR3 bases are TGTGCCAGCAGTTACTCCGGGACAGGGTCTTATGGCTACACCTTC. It codes for CASSYSGTGSYGYTF.

The rearrangement uses TRBV7-2 and TRBJ1-4; D gene ambiguous. Germline assignment: CDR1 SGHTA and CDR2 FQGNSA. The CDR3 covers 13 residues. V lost 1 base and J 7 bases, leaving 7 bases between the germline ends. CDR3 nucleotide sequence: TGTGCCAGCAGCTTAGAACCGGGTGAAAAACTGTTTTTT. Residues: CASSLEPGEKLFF.

V gene TRBV11-3 combines with J gene TRBJ2-7; 7 bases map to TRBD2. CDR1 SGHNT and CDR2 YENEEA come from the germline V gene. The CDR3 sequence is 13 residues long. Unmatched junction bases numbered 4, after V lost 1 base and J lost 7 bases. CDR3 amino acids: CASSLVAGVEQYV. The CDR3 region has the DNA TGTGCCAGCAGCTTAGTTGCGGGAGTAGAGCAGTACGTC.

This chain links TRBV9 with TRBJ2-2; D remains ambiguous. CDR3 length: 15 residues. The V and J ends lost 0 bases and 3 bases respectively, with 9 bases between them. The germline V gene encodes CDR1 SGDLS and CDR2 YYNGEE. The CDR3 DNA is TGTGCCAGCAGCGTAGGTCGGGCACACACCGGGGAGCTGTTTTTT. Amino acid sequence: CASSVGRAHTGELFF.

The chain carries TRBV7-9 and TRBJ1-2; D gene uncertain. Trimming took off 2 bases at V and 3 bases at J, with 13 bases between the two ends. CDR3 length: 15 amino acids. The germline gives CDR1 SEHNR, CDR2 FQNEAQ (reference sequence). The CDR3 nucleotides read TGTGCCAGCAGCTTATCGGACGGTGGACACTATGGCTACACCTTC. Its translation: CASSLSDGGHYGYTF.

CDR3 residues: CASRSPPGQTYF. The CDR3 nucleotides are TGTGCCAGCAGATCCCCTCCGGGACAGACCTATTTT. This chain uses TRBV6-5 with TRBJ1-3, with 7 bases matching TRBD1. The length of the CDR3 is 12 residues. Per germline, CDR1 MNHEY and CDR2 SVGAGI. J was trimmed by 16 bases and V by 6 bases; bases with no gene match: 12.